This entry lists 27 T cell receptor beta chains sequenced from one sample in a study of cytomegalovirus exposure and HLA in healthy donors. The PCR had 60 Vbeta and 13 Jbeta primers. Produced via immunoSEQ multiplex PCR; TCRdb's table is partial and in-frame only. The data show 80,000 to 95,000 clones, 60% to 70% seen once. The specimen sequenced was PBMCs. These receptor sequences come from a woman under 40 in good health and CMV-seronegative.

This clone was detected a few times. V is TRBV7-2 and J is TRBJ2-6; a possible D gene is TRBD1 (8 bases). This CDR3 spans 15 amino acids. The germline V gene encodes CDR1 SGHTA and CDR2 FQGNSA. V lost 8 bases, J lost 4 bases, and 15 bases lay in between. The CDR3, as DNA: TGTGCCAGCCACAGGGGGGGATCCGGGGCCAACGTCCTGACTTTC. Protein: CASHRGGSGANVLTF. Complete variable domain (other parts from reference TRBV7-2 and TRBJ2-6): GAGVSQSPSNKVTEKGKDVELRCDPISGHTALYWYRQSLGQGLEFLIYFQGNSAPDKSGLPSDRFSAERTGGSVSTLTIQRTQQEDSAVYLCASHRGGSGANVLTFGAGSRLTVL.

V is TRBV30 and J is TRBJ1-2; the D gene is possibly TRBD1 (5 bases). Germline V gives CDR1 GTSNPN, CDR2 SVGIG (reference sequence). V was clipped by 7 bases and J by 4 bases, with 16 bases between them. CDR3 length equals 13 residues. CDR3 sequence (DNA): TGTGCCTCGGAGACGGACACTTTCTATGGCTACACCTTC. Translated: CASETDTFYGYTF.

This rearrangement joins TRBV28 to TRBJ1-2; 8 positions match TRBD1. CDR3 length: 15 amino acids. Germline V lookup: CDR1 MDHEN, CDR2 SYDVKM. Trimming took 3 bases from V and 5 from J; bases not matched to a gene: 8. The DNA of the CDR3 is TGTGCCAGCAGTTTCCCGCAGGGGGCGGCTTATGGCTACACCTTC. It yields the protein CASSFPQGAAYGYTF.

With regard to this clone: At one of its ends the junction is not consistent with the germline gene, which may arise from a read error. This chain links TRBV27 with TRBJ2-3; maybe TRBD1 (5 bases). There are 16 residues in the CDR3. The germline V gene encodes CDR1 MNHEY and CDR2 SMNVEV (reference sequence). The CDR3, as DNA: TGTGCCAGCAGTTTGCTTTTCCCAAGCCCTGTAGGGGAACTTTTTTTT. Encoded protein: CASSLLFPSPVGELFF.

This clone occurred a few times. The chain uses TRBV7-8 and TRBJ1-4; 8 bases fit TRBD1. Trimming took 5 bases from V and 2 from J; bases not matched to a gene: 4. CDR1 SGHVS and CDR2 FQNEAQ come from the germline V gene. The CDR3 has 15 residues. The CDR3 DNA sequence: TGTGCCAGCAGCCCCTCAGGGGGCACTAATGAAAAACTGTTTTTT. Amino acid sequence: CASSPSGGTNEKLFF.

V gene TRBV2 combines with J gene TRBJ2-7; D not resolved. The germline gives CDR1 SNHLY, CDR2 FYNNEI. The CDR3 contains 14 residues. V was trimmed by 1 base and J by 2 bases, leaving 9 bases between them. The CDR3 region has the DNA TGTGCCAGCAGTGAAGGACTGAGTACCTACGAGCAGTACTTC. As protein: CASSEGLSTYEQYF.

J is TRBJ1-2 and V is TRBV6-6, with 7 bases matching TRBD1. The CDR3 spans 14 residues. The ends lost 6 bases at V and 0 bases at J; junction bases unmatched: 4. Looked up from germline, CDR1 is MNHNY and CDR2 is SVGAGI (reference sequence). The CDR3 coding sequence is TGTGCCAGCAGCCGGGACAGAACTAACTATGGCTACACCTTC. As protein: CASSRDRTNYGYTF.

This sequence joins TRBV28 and TRBJ1-2; 8 nucleotides agree with TRBD1. J was trimmed by 8 bases and V by 2 bases; bases with no gene match: 7. CDR1 is MDHEN, CDR2 SYDVKM, per germline. The CDR3 totals 14 residues. CDR3 nucleotide sequence: TGTGCCAGCAGTTTAGGGCAGGGGGCGCGGGGCTACACCTTC. Its translation: CASSLGQGARGYTF.

V and J are TRBV2 and TRBJ2-5; 8 nucleotides line up with TRBD1. The CDR3 has 14 residues. The J segment lost 4 bases and the V segment lost 6 bases, leaving 7 bases of the junction unmatched. Germline V gene data show CDR1 as SNHLY and CDR2 as FYNNEI. The CDR3 DNA is TGTGCCAGCAGCCCGCGGACAGGGTCAGAGACCCAGTACTTC. Translating it yields CASSPRTGSETQYF.

The gene calls are TRBV30 and TRBJ2-2, with 16 bases lining up with TRBD2. The V segment lost 0 bases and the J segment 4 bases; nucleotides outside the gene matches: 17. There are 22 residues in the CDR3. Germline V CDR1 and CDR2: GTSNPN, SVGIG (reference sequence). The CDR3 protein is CAWSVRVFPGLAGGPGTGELFF. The CDR3 region has the DNA TGTGCCTGGAGTGTACGGGTTTTTCCGGGACTAGCGGGAGGGCCGGGCACCGGGGAGCTGTTTTTT.

V and J are TRBV12-1 and TRBJ2-7; the table names TRBD2, a call not compared with the DNA. TRBV12-1 is a pseudogene locus. CDR3 length: 14 amino acids. The CDR3 DNA reads as TGTGCCAGCAGCCCGACTAGCGGGAGGTACGAGCAGTACTTC. It specifies CASSPTSGRYEQYF.

The V and J genes are TRBV10-3 and TRBJ1-5, with a weak D call TRBD1 (5 bases). The CDR3 covers 11 residues. Trimming cost V 10 bases and J 13 bases, with 17 bases left between them. CDR1 is ENHRY and CDR2 is SYGVKD in the germline V gene. CDR3 region: CATRSYRNQHF. CDR3 nucleotides: TGTGCCACCAGAAGCTACAGGAATCAGCATTTT.

The gene calls are TRBV21-1 and TRBJ2-4; the table's D call, TRBD2, was not checked against the DNA. TRBV21-1 is flagged as a pseudogene. This CDR3 region has 14 residues. The CDR3 loop is CASSKGQREAIQYF. The CDR3, as DNA: TGTGCCAGCAGCAAAGGTCAGCGGGAAGCCATTCAGTACTTC.

The rearrangement joins TRBV13 to TRBJ2-7; D possibly corresponds to TRBD2 (6 bases). The CDR3 has 12 amino acids. V was clipped by 8 bases and J by 3 bases, with 11 bases between them. Germline CDR1 and CDR2: PRHDT and FYEKMQ (reference sequence). CDR3 amino acids: CASAGGSYEQYF. CDR3 coding DNA: TGTGCCAGCGCCGGAGGGAGCTACGAGCAGTACTTC. The complete variable domain, with remaining parts taken from reference TRBV13 and TRBJ2-7, reads AAGVIQSPRHLIKEKRETATLKCYPIPRHDTVYWYQQGPGQDPQFLISFYEKMQSDKGSIPDRFSAQQFSDYHSELNMSSLELGDSALYFCASAGGSYEQYFGPGTRLTVT.

The chain couples TRBV13 to TRBJ2-2; D remains unclear. Looked up from germline, CDR1 is PRHDT and CDR2 is FYEKMQ (reference sequence). V lost 2 bases, J lost 8 bases, and 9 bases lay in between. The CDR3 contains 13 residues. The chain's CDR3 is CASSLQSRGELFF. CDR3 DNA: TGTGCCAGCAGCTTACAATCGCGTGGGGAGCTGTTTTTT.

CDR3 in amino acids: CASTSGTYEQYF. The CDR3 bases are TGTGCCAGTACCTCGGGTACCTACGAGCAGTACTTC. The chain uses TRBV19 and TRBJ2-7; D is unresolved. The germline V and J ends were trimmed by 7 bases and 2 bases, with 9 bases remaining between them. The germline V gene encodes CDR1 LNHDA and CDR2 SQIVND (reference sequence). The CDR3 extends over 12 amino acids.

This clone was counted between two and nine times. The CDR3 DNA is TGTGCCAGCAGGCCCAACAGGGTTAAAAGTAACTATGGCTACACCTTC. Protein: CASRPNRVKSNYGYTF. The V gene is TRBV11-2, the J gene TRBJ1-2; a weak D match, TRBD1 (6 bases). CDR1 is SGHAT and CDR2 is FQNNGV in the germline V gene. The CDR3 has 16 residues. The V end lost 6 bases, the J end lost 1 base, and 18 bases lay between the germline ends.

This chain uses TRBV6-5 with TRBJ1-1; D remains unclear. V was shortened by 2 bases and J by 1 base, with 5 bases between the two germline ends. The CDR3 covers 13 residues. Germline V gives CDR1 MNHEY, CDR2 SVGAGI. CDR3 protein: CASSYIRNTEAFF. The CDR3 bases are TGTGCCAGCAGTTACATCAGGAACACTGAAGCTTTCTTT.

This clone was counted a few times. J is TRBJ1-4 and V is TRBV6-6; D gene unclear. Germline-derived CDR1 and CDR2 are MNHNY and SVGAGI (reference sequence). Trimming pared 2 bases from V and 8 bases from J, leaving 12 bases between. The CDR3 spans 14 residues. The CDR3 region is CASSYGVGGEKLFF. Here the CDR3 DNA reads TGTGCCAGCAGTTACGGGGTTGGAGGCGAAAAACTGTTTTTT.

This clone has more than one count but fewer than ten. The chain recombines TRBV7-9 with TRBJ1-1; D gene uncertain. The CDR3 sequence is 14 residues long. Germline loops: CDR1 SEHNR, CDR2 FQNEAQ (reference sequence). V was shortened by 3 bases and J by 1 base, with 9 bases between the two germline ends. DNA of the CDR3: TGTGCCAGCAGCTTTAAGACGGGGAACACTGAAGCTTTCTTT. Its translation is CASSFKTGNTEAFF.

The chain carries TRBV4-1 and TRBJ2-4; TRBD2 aligns across 12 bases. The CDR3 is 16 amino acids. The V and J ends lost 4 bases and 3 bases, in that order; junction bases with no gene match: 4. The germline gives CDR1 MGHRA, CDR2 YSYEKL. As DNA, the CDR3 is TGCGCCAGCAGCCCGACTAGCGGGGGTGGCAAAAACATTCAGTACTTC. This codes for CASSPTSGGGKNIQYF.

The chain recombines TRBV30 with TRBJ2-1, with 9 bases lining up with TRBD1. V was clipped by 5 bases and J by 4 bases; unmatched bases: 6. Germline lookup yields CDR1 GTSNPN and CDR2 SVGIG (reference sequence). The CDR3 length is 14 residues. This chain's CDR3 is CAWGQGRMYNEQFF. The CDR3 nucleotides read TGTGCCTGGGGACAGGGGAGGATGTACAATGAGCAGTTCTTC.

The chain carries TRBV5-6 and TRBJ2-5; 7 bases are shared with TRBD1. Germline-derived CDR1 and CDR2 are SGHDT and YYEEEE. CDR3 length: 15 amino acids. The V gene end was trimmed by 0 bases and the J gene end by 5 bases; junction bases not matched to a gene: 7. The CDR3 sequence is CASSLEQGRRETQYF. The CDR3 DNA reads TGTGCCAGCAGCTTGGAACAGGGGCGCAGGGAGACCCAGTACTTC. Based on the CDR3 plus reference TRBV5-6 and TRBJ2-5, the full variable domain is DAGVTQSPTHLIKTRGQQVTLRCSPKSGHDTVSWYQQALGQGPQFIFQYYEEEERQRGNFPDRFSGHQFPNYSSELNVNALLLGDSALYLCASSLEQGRRETQYFGPGTRLLVL.

V is TRBV4-3 and J is TRBJ2-7; TRBD2 matches at 12 bases. The CDR3 spans 18 residues. V shed 5 bases and J 1 base; nucleotides not matched to a gene: 12. Germline CDR1 is LGHNA and CDR2 is YSLEER. CDR3 sequence: CASSWGLAGTDFSYEQYF. As DNA, the CDR3 is TGCGCCAGCAGCTGGGGACTAGCGGGCACTGATTTTTCCTACGAGCAGTACTTC.

This clone was found a few times. The CDR3 nucleotides are TGTGCCAGCAGTGATCCCGGACAGGGGTATGGCTACACCTTC. It codes for CASSDPGQGYGYTF. This chain joins TRBV6-1 and TRBJ1-2; TRBD1 matches 9 bases. CDR3 length equals 14 residues. The V and J ends lost 3 bases and 5 bases, in that order; junction bases with no gene match: 4. CDR1 is MNHNS, CDR2 SASEGT, per germline.

This clone was seen only a few times. For the CDR3, the DNA is TGTGCCAGCAGCAAACAGGGGGGAGCTAACTATGGCTACACCTTC. Translating gives CASSKQGGANYGYTF. The chain joins TRBV7-9 to TRBJ1-2; 8 bases match TRBD1. The CDR3 sequence is 15 residues long. The V and J ends lost 5 bases and 0 bases, in that order; junction bases with no gene match: 5. The V gene's germline CDR1 is SEHNR and CDR2 FQNEAQ (reference sequence).

This clone was observed a single time. The chain is built from TRBV28 and TRBJ1-2; D might be TRBD1 (6 bases). The V end was cut by 6 bases, the J end by 1 base, with 15 bases between. There are 15 residues in the CDR3. Germline V gene sequence: CDR1 MDHEN, CDR2 SYDVKM. The CDR3 DNA reads as TGTGCCAGCAGCAGGGGATGGGGTTTTAACTATGGCTACACCTTC. It codes for CASSRGWGFNYGYTF.